One sample yielded the 11 T cell receptor beta chains listed below, sequenced in a study of radiation and T cells in renal cell carcinoma. Time point in this sample: blood 2 weeks post-SBRT. This sample's treatment: 15 Gy SBRT to primary tumor, nephrectomy 4 weeks later. Repertoires were generated with immunoSEQ multiplex PCR, while TCRdb's copy carries only in-frame clones and drops some. The repertoire consists of roughly 80,000 clones, with 70% to 90% occurring once and the leading ten covering around 21%. Here the sequenced sample was blood, taken from a patient whose treatment included radiotherapy and nephrectomy. The receptors come from a woman aged 45-60 years with renal cell carcinoma.

The chain has TRBV11-2 and TRBJ2-7; weak D call: TRBD1 (6 bases). V was trimmed by 5 bases and J by 3 bases, leaving 17 bases between them. The CDR3 sequence is 15 residues long. Germline assignment: CDR1 SGHAT and CDR2 FQNNGV. In DNA, the CDR3 is TGTGCCAGCAGCCCGGGCCGGGACATCCGCTACGAGCAGTACTTC. Its translation is CASSPGRDIRYEQYF.

This chain links TRBV10-3 with TRBJ2-5, with D perhaps matching TRBD1 (6 bases). The J call is in doubt because the DNA end fits TRBJ2-7 better. The CDR3 loop spans 15 amino acids. The V gene's germline CDR1 is ENHRY and CDR2 SYGVKD. CDR3 sequence reads: CAISDAGTSSYEQYF. As DNA, the CDR3 is TGTGCCATCAGTGATGCCGGGACAAGCTCCTACGAGCAGTACTTC.

The V and J genes are TRBV6-6 and TRBJ2-4; 9 nucleotides align to TRBD1. CDR1 and CDR2 (germline): MNHNY, SVGAGI (reference sequence). The V gene end was trimmed by 5 bases and the J gene end by 1 base; junction bases not matched to a gene: 3. CDR3 length equals 15 residues. This CDR3 reads CASSTGQGAKNIQYF. As DNA, the CDR3 is TGTGCCAGCAGTACGGGACAGGGTGCCAAAAACATTCAGTACTTC.

The chain joins TRBV7-9 to TRBJ1-1, with D tentatively TRBD1 (5 bases). Trimming left V 1 base short and J 4 bases short, with 10 bases between. Germline CDR1 is SEHNR and CDR2 is FQNEAQ (reference sequence). The CDR3 is 14 amino acids. The CDR3 here is CASSLGGIGTEAFF. In nucleotides, the CDR3 is TGTGCCAGCAGCTTAGGGGGCATCGGCACTGAAGCTTTCTTT. Drawing the rest from reference TRBV7-9 and TRBJ1-1, the complete variable domain is DTGVSQNPRHKITKRGQNVTFRCDPISEHNRLYWYRQTLGQGPEFLTYFQNEAQLEKSRLLSDRFSAERPKGSFSTLEIQRTEQGDSAMYLCASSLGGIGTEAFFGQGTRLTVV.

The J gene is TRBJ1-1, the V gene TRBV10-3; D not resolved. Germline V gives CDR1 ENHRY, CDR2 SYGVKD. Trimming shortened V by 6 bases and J by 0 bases, and 8 bases separated the two germline ends. The CDR3 extends over 13 amino acids. The CDR3 loop reads CAIRIELNTEAFF. The CDR3 nucleotides are TGTGCCATCAGAATCGAACTGAACACTGAAGCTTTCTTT.

This clone came up once. The V and J genes are TRBV10-3 and TRBJ1-3; TRBD1 is a possible D gene (5 bases). The CDR3 extends over 14 amino acids. The V gene lost 4 bases and the J gene lost 0 bases, with 7 bases spanning the gap. CDR1 and CDR2 from the germline V gene are ENHRY and SYGVKD. The CDR3 nucleotides are TGTGCCATCAGTGGAGGGGTCTCTGGAAACACCATATATTTT. Its protein product is CAISGGVSGNTIYF.

The chain has TRBV5-5 and TRBJ1-5; 8 bases agree with TRBD1. CDR3 length equals 16 residues. CDR1 and CDR2 from the germline V gene are SGHKS and YYEKEE (reference sequence). V dropped 4 bases and J dropped 6; count of bases not matched to a gene: 12. CDR3 in amino acids: CASSGGTGTVSQPQHF. The CDR3 coding sequence is TGTGCCAGCAGCGGGGGGACAGGTACGGTGAGTCAGCCCCAGCATTTT.

CDR3 nucleotide sequence: TGCGCCAGCCAGACTGGGCCTAGCACAGATACGCAGTATTTT. It encodes CASQTGPSTDTQYF. The V gene is TRBV4-1, the J gene TRBJ2-3; D uncertain. Germline values: CDR1 MGHRA, CDR2 YSYEKL. CDR3 length: 14 amino acids. The V and J ends lost 8 bases and 0 bases respectively, with 12 bases between them.

The CDR3, as DNA: TGTGCCAGGGAGGACAGGGCGAAGGTGAAACAGCCCCAGCATTTT. As protein: CAREDRAKVKQPQHF. This chain connects TRBV19 to TRBJ1-5; TRBD1 matches 8 bases. With 9 bases clipped from V and 7 bases from J, the junction kept 14 bases outside the gene matches. Germline CDR1 is LNHDA and CDR2 is SQIVND (reference sequence). The CDR3 has 15 residues. The full variable domain, its missing parts supplied by reference TRBV19 and TRBJ1-5, is DGGITQSPKYLFRKEGQNVTLSCEQNLNHDAMYWYRQDPGQGLRLIYYSQIVNDFQKGDIAEGYSVSREKKESFPLTVTSAQKNPTAFYLCAREDRAKVKQPQHFGDGTRLSIL.

This chain links TRBV7-2 with TRBJ2-3, with TRBD1 matching 8 bases. The CDR3 loop spans 16 amino acids. Germline CDR1 is SGHTA and CDR2 is FQGNSA. V shed 6 bases and J 4 bases; nucleotides not matched to a gene: 12. The CDR3 loop is CASRFAGGDGADTQYF. CDR3 coding DNA: TGTGCCAGCAGGTTCGCAGGGGGCGATGGAGCAGATACGCAGTATTTT. The whole variable domain, remainder taken from reference TRBV7-2 and TRBJ2-3, is GAGVSQSPSNKVTEKGKDVELRCDPISGHTALYWYRQSLGQGLEFLIYFQGNSAPDKSGLPSDRFSAERTGGSVSTLTIQRTQQEDSAVYLCASRFAGGDGADTQYFGPGTRLTVL.

The chain's CDR3 is CASSQDTAGAADTQYF. DNA for the CDR3: TGCGCCAGCAGCCAAGATACAGCGGGGGCAGCAGATACGCAGTATTTT. V and J are TRBV4-3 and TRBJ2-3, with 8 bases aligning to TRBD2. Germline CDR1 is LGHNA and CDR2 is YSLEER. The CDR3 is 16 amino acids. Trimming took 0 bases from V and 4 from J; bases not matched to a gene: 6.